Detailed here is one TCR beta chain. Only in-frame clones appear in the TCRdb table, and some are missing; sequencing was by immunoSEQ multiplex PCR. Of 700,000 or so clones listed, approximately 85% are singletons. These data are taken from a study of shared T cell receptors in the human thymus. In germline, CDR1 is SGHVS, CDR2 FNYEAQ. This CDR3 comprises 14 residues. The V and J ends lost 4 bases and 5 bases, in that order; junction bases with no gene match: 6. The same sample was also used in a study of human thymus T cells. That source adds: The source of the thymus tissue was resections taken during corrective heart surgery. Highly overlapping thymic repertoires among unrelated individuals were reported in related research.

J is TRBJ2-5 and V is TRBV7-6; TRBD1 aligns across 8 bases. This clonotype was sampled from a girl under three years old with a congenital heart defect. Material: thymocytes. The CDR3 region is CASSCPTGVETQYF. The CDR3 DNA reads TGTGCCAGCAGCTGCCCGACAGGGGTCGAGACCCAGTACTTC.